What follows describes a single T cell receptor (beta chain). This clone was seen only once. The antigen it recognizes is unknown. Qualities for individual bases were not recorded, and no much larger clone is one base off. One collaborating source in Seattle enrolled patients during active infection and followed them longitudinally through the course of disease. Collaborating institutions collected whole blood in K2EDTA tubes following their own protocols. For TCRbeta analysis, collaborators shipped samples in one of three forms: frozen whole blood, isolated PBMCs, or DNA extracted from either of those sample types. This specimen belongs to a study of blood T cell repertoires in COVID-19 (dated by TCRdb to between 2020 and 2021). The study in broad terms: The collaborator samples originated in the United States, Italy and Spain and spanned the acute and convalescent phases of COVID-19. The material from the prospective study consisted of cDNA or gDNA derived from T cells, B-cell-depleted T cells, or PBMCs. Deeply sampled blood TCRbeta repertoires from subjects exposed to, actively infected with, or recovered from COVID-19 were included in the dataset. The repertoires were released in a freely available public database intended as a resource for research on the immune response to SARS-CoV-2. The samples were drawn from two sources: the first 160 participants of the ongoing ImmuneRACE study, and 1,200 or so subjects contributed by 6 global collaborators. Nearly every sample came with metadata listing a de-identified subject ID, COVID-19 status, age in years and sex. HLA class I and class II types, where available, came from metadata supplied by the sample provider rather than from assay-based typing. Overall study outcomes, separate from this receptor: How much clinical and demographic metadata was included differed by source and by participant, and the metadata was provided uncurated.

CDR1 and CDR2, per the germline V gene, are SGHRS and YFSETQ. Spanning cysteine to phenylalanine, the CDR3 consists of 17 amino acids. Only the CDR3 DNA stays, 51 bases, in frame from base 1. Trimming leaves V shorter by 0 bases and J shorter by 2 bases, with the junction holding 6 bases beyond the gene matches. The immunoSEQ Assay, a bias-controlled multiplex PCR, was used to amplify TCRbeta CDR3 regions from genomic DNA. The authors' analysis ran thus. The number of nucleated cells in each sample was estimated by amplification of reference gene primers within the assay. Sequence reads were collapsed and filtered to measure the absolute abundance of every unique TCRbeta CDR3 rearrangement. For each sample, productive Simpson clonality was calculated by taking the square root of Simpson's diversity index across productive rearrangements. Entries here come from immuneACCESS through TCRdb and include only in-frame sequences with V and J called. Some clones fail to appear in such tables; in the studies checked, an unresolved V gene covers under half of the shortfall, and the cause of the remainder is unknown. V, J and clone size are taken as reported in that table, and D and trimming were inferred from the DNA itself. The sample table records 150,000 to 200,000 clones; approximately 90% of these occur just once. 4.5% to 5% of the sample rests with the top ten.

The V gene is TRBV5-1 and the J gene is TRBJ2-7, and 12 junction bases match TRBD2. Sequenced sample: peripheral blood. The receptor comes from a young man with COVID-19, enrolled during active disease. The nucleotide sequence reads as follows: TGCGCCAGCAGCTTGGCCCCCTCTAGCGGGAGGGCCTACGAGCAGTACTTC. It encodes CASSLAPSSGRAYEQYF.